These 27 T cell receptor beta chains were all obtained from the same sample, sequenced in a study of cytomegalovirus exposure and HLA in healthy donors. PCR involved 60 Vbeta and 13 Jbeta primers. Sequenced by immunoSEQ multiplex PCR; TCRdb stores in-frame clones only, minus some. This sample has around 220,000 clones; over 75% occur once, and the top ten carry about 0.2%. Material for sequencing was PBMCs. These receptors came from a girl aged 2 to 9 in good health and CMV-seronegative.

The chain recombines TRBV27 with TRBJ1-1, with 8 bases that match TRBD1. The CDR3 runs to 14 residues. Germline V CDR1 and CDR2: MNHEY, SMNVEV (reference sequence). The V gene end was trimmed by 5 bases and the J gene end by 4 bases; junction bases not matched to a gene: 6. CDR3 residues: CASSPQGAGTEAFF. The CDR3 bases are TGTGCCAGCAGTCCCCAGGGGGCAGGCACTGAAGCTTTCTTT.

This clone was observed a handful of times. V is TRBV7-9 and J is TRBJ2-1; possible D gene TRBD1, 5 bases. CDR1 and CDR2 from the germline V gene are SEHNR and FQNEAQ (reference sequence). CDR3 length equals 13 residues. Deletions cut 1 base from V and 7 bases from J, with 8 bases between. CDR3 amino acids: CASSLVHRNEQFF. In DNA, the CDR3 is TGTGCCAGCAGCTTAGTCCACAGGAATGAGCAGTTCTTC. Supplemented by reference TRBV7-9 and TRBJ2-1, the full variable domain reads DTGVSQNPRHKITKRGQNVTFRCDPISEHNRLYWYRQTLGQGPEFLTYFQNEAQLEKSRLLSDRFSAERPKGSFSTLEIQRTEQGDSAMYLCASSLVHRNEQFFGPGTRLTVL.

Comment on this clone: The junction and the germline gene differ at one end; a read error may be behind it. J is TRBJ2-2 and V is TRBV25-1, with D maybe TRBD2 (6 bases). Germline assignment: CDR1 MGHDK and CDR2 SYGVNS. The CDR3 is made up of 15 amino acids. This CDR3 is CASKFGGANTGEPFF. The CDR3 nucleotides read TGTGCCAGCAAGTTCGGGGGAGCGAACACCGGGGAGCCGTTTTTT. Filled out from reference TRBV25-1 and TRBJ2-2, the complete variable domain reads EADIYQTPRYLVIGTGKKITLECSQTMGHDKMYWYQQDPGMELHLIHYSYGVNSTEKGDLSSESTVSRIRTEHFPLTLESARPSHTSQYLCASKFGGANTGEPFFGEGSRLTVL.

This chain connects TRBV5-1 to TRBJ2-3; 11 bases are a match to TRBD2. Germline V gene data show CDR1 as SGHRS and CDR2 as YFSETQ. CDR3 length equals 15 residues. Trimming took 7 bases from V and 2 from J; bases not matched to a gene: 6. The CDR3 loop reads CASGTSGPYTDTQYF. In DNA, the CDR3 is TGCGCCAGCGGGACTAGCGGACCCTACACAGATACGCAGTATTTT.

The chain links TRBV11-2 to TRBJ2-7; D is undetermined. This CDR3 comprises 11 residues. With 5 bases removed from V and 12 bases from J, the gap between germline ends came to 14 bases. Germline CDR1 is SGHAT and CDR2 is FQNNGV. CDR3 DNA sequence: TGTGCCAGCAGCCACCGACTGACGCGGTACTTC. It yields the protein CASSHRLTRYF.

The rearrangement joins TRBV10-1 to TRBJ1-1; 7 nucleotides agree with TRBD1. The CDR3 covers 13 residues. The germline V gene encodes CDR1 WNHNN and CDR2 SYGVQD (reference sequence). J lost 2 bases, V lost 8 bases, and 5 bases had no gene match. The CDR3 region has the DNA TGCGCCAGCCGCGGGACAGCCAACACTGAAGCTTTCTTT. This translates into CASRGTANTEAFF.

The CDR3 region is CASSVVRTGTGRTGELFF. CDR3 coding DNA: TGTGCCAGCAGCGTAGTAAGGACCGGGACAGGGAGGACCGGGGAGCTGTTTTTT. J is TRBJ2-2 and V is TRBV9; TRBD1 matches at 9 bases. The CDR3 contains 18 residues. Germline values: CDR1 SGDLS, CDR2 YYNGEE. The J segment lost 5 bases and the V segment lost 0 bases, leaving 11 bases of the junction unmatched.

J is TRBJ1-5 and V is TRBV19; perhaps TRBD1 as D (5 bases). V was trimmed by 1 base and J by 2 bases, leaving 12 bases between them. The CDR3 runs 16 residues. Looked up from germline, CDR1 is LNHDA and CDR2 is SQIVND (reference sequence). CDR3 sequence: CASSIGQWGGNQPQHF. In DNA, the CDR3 is TGTGCCAGTAGTATAGGACAATGGGGCGGCAATCAGCCCCAGCATTTT. Variable domain in full (rest from reference TRBV19 and TRBJ1-5): DGGITQSPKYLFRKEGQNVTLSCEQNLNHDAMYWYRQDPGQGLRLIYYSQIVNDFQKGDIAEGYSVSREKKESFPLTVTSAQKNPTAFYLCASSIGQWGGNQPQHFGDGTRLSIL.

The CDR3 is CASSTGLAVKNIQYF. The CDR3 DNA reads TGCGCCAGCAGCACGGGACTAGCGGTTAAAAACATTCAGTACTTC. The rearrangement links TRBV4-1 to TRBJ2-4, with 11 positions matching TRBD2. The CDR3 contains 15 residues. Germline CDR1 is MGHRA and CDR2 is YSYEKL. Trimming removed 5 bases from V and 4 bases from J; junction bases left unmatched: 4.

This clone was seen just once. This chain connects TRBV6-6 to TRBJ2-5; unclear D gene. Trimming took 0 bases from V and 5 from J, leaving 10 bases between them. CDR3 size: 14 residues. In germline, CDR1 is MNHNY, CDR2 SVGAGI (reference sequence). CDR3 protein: CASSYSTVGETQYF. In nucleotides, the CDR3 is TGTGCCAGCAGTTACTCGACGGTCGGGGAGACCCAGTACTTC.

A note on this clone: One junction end does not reproduce the germline sequence, and a read error may be involved. The chain carries TRBV5-1 and TRBJ1-3; 7 nucleotides align to TRBD1. Per germline, CDR1 SGHRS and CDR2 YFSETQ. The CDR3 is made up of 16 amino acids. This chain's CDR3 is CASSLTTGASENTIYF. In nucleotides, the CDR3 is TGCGCCAGCAGCTTAACAACAGGGGCCTCTGAAAACACCATATATTTT.

The chain uses TRBV9 and TRBJ2-1; 7 bases match TRBD2. This CDR3 has 17 residues. V lost 6 bases to trimming and J lost 3 bases; unmatched junction nucleotides: 15. Germline-derived CDR1 and CDR2 are SGDLS and YYNGEE. The CDR3 loop is CASTHPRDGDYYNEQFF. The CDR3 DNA sequence: TGTGCCAGCACCCATCCCCGGGACGGGGACTACTACAATGAGCAGTTCTTC.

This clone was seen a handful of times. J is TRBJ1-1 and V is TRBV19; D is perhaps TRBD1 (6 bases). V was trimmed by 6 bases and J by 7 bases, leaving 18 bases between them. There are 14 residues in the CDR3. The germline gives CDR1 LNHDA, CDR2 SQIVND (reference sequence). In DNA form, the CDR3 reads TGTGCCAGTAGAGGGCCAGGGACAACGAGTGAAGCTTTCTTT. This encodes CASRGPGTTSEAFF.

The CDR3 DNA reads as TGTGCCAGCAGTCCCCGGGAAGCTGGTGGGGATACGCAGTATTTT. Its translation is CASSPREAGGDTQYF. This sequence joins TRBV6-1 and TRBJ2-3; tentatively, D is TRBD2 (5 bases). The CDR3 extends over 15 amino acids. V was shortened by 5 bases and J by 6 bases, with 18 bases between the two germline ends. Germline values: CDR1 MNHNS, CDR2 SASEGT.

The V and J genes are TRBV2 and TRBJ1-2; 9 bases are a match to TRBD1. CDR1 and CDR2 from the germline V gene are SNHLY and FYNNEI. This CDR3 is 16 amino acids long. With V trimmed by 6 bases and J by 0 bases, 8 bases remained unmatched. The CDR3 protein is CASREQGARANYGYTF. CDR3 in DNA: TGTGCCAGCAGGGAACAGGGGGCTCGAGCTAACTATGGCTACACCTTC.

J is TRBJ1-2 and V is TRBV4-1, with D possibly TRBD1 on 5 matching bases. The CDR3 is 13 residues long. Germline CDR1 is MGHRA and CDR2 is YSYEKL. Trimming took off 1 base at V and 5 bases at J, with 8 bases between the two ends. The CDR3 bases are TGCGCCAGCAGCCAAGGCCAGGGTTATGGCTACACCTTC. As protein: CASSQGQGYGYTF.

V usage is TRBV2 and J usage is TRBJ1-2; 7 nucleotides agree with TRBD1. There are 14 residues in the CDR3. Per the germline V gene, CDR1 is SNHLY and CDR2 is FYNNEI. V was pared by 10 bases and J by 5 bases, with 13 bases of the junction left unmatched. CDR3 DNA sequence: TGTGCCACCCTAGAGGGGGCTCCAATATATGGCTACACCTTC. Translation gives CATLEGAPIYGYTF.

V gene TRBV5-1 combines with J gene TRBJ2-5; TRBD2 agrees at 12 bases. V dropped 0 bases and J dropped 0; count of bases not matched to a gene: 6. Germline-derived CDR1 and CDR2 are SGHRS and YFSETQ. This CDR3 comprises 18 residues. As DNA, the CDR3 is TGCGCCAGCAGCTTGGGACTAGCGGGAGACCCGTACCAAGAGACCCAGTACTTC. Protein: CASSLGLAGDPYQETQYF.

The chain joins TRBV5-1 to TRBJ2-5; 7 bases line up with TRBD1. V lost 4 bases, J lost 1 base, and 4 bases stayed unmatched. The germline CDR1 and CDR2 sequences are SGHRS and YFSETQ. This CDR3 has 14 residues. CDR3 sequence (DNA): TGCGCCAGCAGCAGGGGGACAGTCCAAGAGACCCAGTACTTC. This encodes CASSRGTVQETQYF.

The rearrangement links TRBV6-1 to TRBJ1-6; TRBD1 matches 9 bases. Per the germline V gene, CDR1 is MNHNS and CDR2 is SASEGT. The V and J ends lost 7 bases and 5 bases, in that order; junction bases with no gene match: 3. The CDR3 runs to 14 residues. CDR3 nucleotide sequence: TGTGCCAGCACCGGGACAGGGAATAATTCACCCCTCCACTTT. The encoded protein is CASTGTGNNSPLHF.

This chain joins TRBV19 and TRBJ2-7; TRBD1 aligns across 8 bases. The CDR3 is 17 amino acids. The germline V gene has CDR1 LNHDA and CDR2 SQIVND (reference sequence). J was trimmed by 3 bases and V by 5 bases; bases with no gene match: 15. CDR3 region: CASSQRVAGQGFYEQYF. The DNA for the CDR3 is TGTGCCAGTAGTCAGAGGGTTGCAGGACAGGGCTTCTACGAGCAGTACTTC.

The chain combines TRBV27 with TRBJ1-5; TRBD1 aligns across 8 bases. The CDR3 sequence is 17 residues long. The trim removed 8 bases at V and 3 bases at J, leaving 15 bases unmatched. CDR1 is MNHEY and CDR2 is SMNVEV in the germline V gene (reference sequence). CDR3 coding DNA: TGTGCCAGCTCCGCAAACCCAGGACAGGGAAACAATCAGCCCCAGCATTTT. Its translation: CASSANPGQGNNQPQHF.

This clone showed up just a few times. The rearrangement links TRBV2 to TRBJ1-1; 7 bases line up with TRBD1. J was trimmed by 1 base and V by 6 bases; bases with no gene match: 5. The germline V gene has CDR1 SNHLY and CDR2 FYNNEI. This CDR3 contains 14 residues. The CDR3 loop is CASRPGTANTEAFF. In nucleotides, the CDR3 is TGTGCCAGCAGACCCGGGACAGCGAACACTGAAGCTTTCTTT.

The chain employs TRBV2 and TRBJ2-3; 7 bases agree with TRBD2. With V trimmed by 6 bases and J by 5 bases, 8 bases remained unmatched. Germline CDR1 is SNHLY and CDR2 is FYNNEI. This CDR3 region has 14 residues. The chain's CDR3 is CASRGGVRRDTQYF. CDR3 DNA sequence: TGTGCCAGCAGGGGGGGGGTCCGTAGAGATACGCAGTATTTT.

The V call is TRBV10-1, the J call TRBJ2-1; D is perhaps TRBD2 (7 bases). Deletions cut 1 base from V and 10 bases from J, with 17 bases between. The germline CDR1 and CDR2 sequences are WNHNN and SYGVQD (reference sequence). CDR3 length: 15 residues. The CDR3 sequence is CASSEYRGARFEQFF. CDR3 in DNA: TGCGCCAGCAGTGAGTATCGGGGGGCCCGATTCGAGCAGTTCTTC.

This chain links TRBV19 with TRBJ1-3; D gene unclear. Germline-derived CDR1 and CDR2 are LNHDA and SQIVND (reference sequence). The ends were cut back, 5 bases at V and 4 bases at J, with 3 bases in the middle. The CDR3 totals 11 residues. CDR3 DNA sequence: TGTGCCAGTAGTCTGGGAAACACCATATATTTT. It specifies CASSLGNTIYF. Supplemented by reference TRBV19 and TRBJ1-3, the full variable domain reads DGGITQSPKYLFRKEGQNVTLSCEQNLNHDAMYWYRQDPGQGLRLIYYSQIVNDFQKGDIAEGYSVSREKKESFPLTVTSAQKNPTAFYLCASSLGNTIYFGEGSWLTVV.

The J gene is TRBJ1-5, the V gene TRBV4-2; D may be TRBD1 (5 bases). The germline V and J ends were trimmed by 1 base and 4 bases, with 5 bases remaining between them. Germline V gives CDR1 LGHNA, CDR2 YNFKEQ. This CDR3 region has 13 residues. The CDR3 region is CASSQGQNQPQHF. CDR3 DNA sequence: TGTGCCAGCAGCCAAGGACAGAATCAGCCCCAGCATTTT.